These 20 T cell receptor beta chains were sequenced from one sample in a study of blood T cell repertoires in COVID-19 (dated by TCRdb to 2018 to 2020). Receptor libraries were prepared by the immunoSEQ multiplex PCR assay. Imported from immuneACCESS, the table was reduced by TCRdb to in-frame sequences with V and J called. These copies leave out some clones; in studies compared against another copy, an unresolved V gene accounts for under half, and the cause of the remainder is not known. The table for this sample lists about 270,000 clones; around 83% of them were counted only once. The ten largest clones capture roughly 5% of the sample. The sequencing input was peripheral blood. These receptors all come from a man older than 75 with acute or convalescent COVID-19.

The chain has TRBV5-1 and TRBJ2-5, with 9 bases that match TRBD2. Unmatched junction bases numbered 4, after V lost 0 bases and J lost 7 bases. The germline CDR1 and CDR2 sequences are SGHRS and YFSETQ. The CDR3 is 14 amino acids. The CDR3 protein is CASSLGTSAWTQYF. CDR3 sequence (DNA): TGCGCCAGCAGCTTGGGGACTAGCGCGTGGACCCAGTACTTC.

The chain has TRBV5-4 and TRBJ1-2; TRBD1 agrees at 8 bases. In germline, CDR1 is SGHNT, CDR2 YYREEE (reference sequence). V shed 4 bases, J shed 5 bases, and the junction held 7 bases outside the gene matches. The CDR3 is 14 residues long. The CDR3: CASSPGQGRYGYTF. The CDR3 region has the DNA TGTGCCAGCAGCCCCGGACAGGGTAGATATGGCTACACCTTC. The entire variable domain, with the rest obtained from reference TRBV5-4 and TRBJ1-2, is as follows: ETGVTQSPTHLIKTRGQQVTLRCSSQSGHNTVSWYQQALGQGPQFIFQYYREEENGRGNFPPRFSGLQFPNYSSELNVNALELDDSALYLCASSPGQGRYGYTFGSGTRLTVV.

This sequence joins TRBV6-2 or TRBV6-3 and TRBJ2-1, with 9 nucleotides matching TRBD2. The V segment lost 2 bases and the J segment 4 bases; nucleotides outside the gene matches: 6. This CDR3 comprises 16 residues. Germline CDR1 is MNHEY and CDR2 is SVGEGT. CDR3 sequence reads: CASSYGSAGGYNEQFF. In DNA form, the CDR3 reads TGTGCCAGCAGTTACGGTTCAGCGGGGGGTTACAATGAGCAGTTCTTC.

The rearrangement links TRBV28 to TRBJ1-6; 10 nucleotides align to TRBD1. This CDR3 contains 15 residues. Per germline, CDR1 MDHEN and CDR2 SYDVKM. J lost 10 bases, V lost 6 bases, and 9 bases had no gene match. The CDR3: CASRWTGGIRSPLHF. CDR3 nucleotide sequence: TGTGCCAGCAGGTGGACAGGGGGGATACGATCACCCCTCCACTTT. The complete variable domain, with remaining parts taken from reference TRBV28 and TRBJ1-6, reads DVKVTQSSRYLVKRTGEKVFLECVQDMDHENMFWYRQDPGLGLRLIYFSYDVKMKEKGDIPEGYSVSREKKERFSLILESASTNQTSMYLCASRWTGGIRSPLHFGNGTRLTVT.

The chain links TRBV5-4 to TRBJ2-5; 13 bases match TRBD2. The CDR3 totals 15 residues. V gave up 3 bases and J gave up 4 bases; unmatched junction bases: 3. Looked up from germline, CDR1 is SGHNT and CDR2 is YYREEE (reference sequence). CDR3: CASSWTSGSGETQYF. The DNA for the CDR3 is TGTGCCAGCAGCTGGACTAGCGGGAGCGGAGAGACCCAGTACTTC.

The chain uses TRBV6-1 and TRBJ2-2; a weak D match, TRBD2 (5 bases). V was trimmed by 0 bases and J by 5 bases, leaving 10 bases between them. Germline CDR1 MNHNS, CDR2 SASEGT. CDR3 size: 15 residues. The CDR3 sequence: CASSEARGWTGELFF. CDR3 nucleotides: TGTGCCAGCAGTGAAGCCCGGGGTTGGACCGGGGAGCTGTTTTTT.

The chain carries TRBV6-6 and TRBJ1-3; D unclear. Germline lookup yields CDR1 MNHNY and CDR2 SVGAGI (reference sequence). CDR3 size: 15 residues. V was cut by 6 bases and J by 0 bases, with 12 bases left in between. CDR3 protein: CASSPTLDSGNTIYF. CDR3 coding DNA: TGTGCCAGCAGCCCGACTTTGGACTCTGGAAACACCATATATTTT.

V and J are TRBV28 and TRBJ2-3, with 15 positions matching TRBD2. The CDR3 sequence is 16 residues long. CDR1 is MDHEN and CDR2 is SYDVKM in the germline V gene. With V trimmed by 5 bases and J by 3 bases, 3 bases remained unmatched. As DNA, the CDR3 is TGTGCCAGCAGTCCTGGGACTAGCGGGGGGACAGATACGCAGTATTTT. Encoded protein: CASSPGTSGGTDTQYF.

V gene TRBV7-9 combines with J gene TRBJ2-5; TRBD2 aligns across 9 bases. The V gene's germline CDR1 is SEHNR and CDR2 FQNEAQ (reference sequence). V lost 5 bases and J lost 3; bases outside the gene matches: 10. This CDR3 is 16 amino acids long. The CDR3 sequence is CASSPTPTSGKETQYF. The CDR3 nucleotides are TGTGCCAGCAGCCCCACGCCGACTAGCGGAAAAGAGACCCAGTACTTC. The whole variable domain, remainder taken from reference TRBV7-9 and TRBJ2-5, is DTGVSQNPRHKITKRGQNVTFRCDPISEHNRLYWYRQTLGQGPEFLTYFQNEAQLEKSRLLSDRFSAERPKGSFSTLEIQRTEQGDSAMYLCASSPTPTSGKETQYFGPGTRLLVL.

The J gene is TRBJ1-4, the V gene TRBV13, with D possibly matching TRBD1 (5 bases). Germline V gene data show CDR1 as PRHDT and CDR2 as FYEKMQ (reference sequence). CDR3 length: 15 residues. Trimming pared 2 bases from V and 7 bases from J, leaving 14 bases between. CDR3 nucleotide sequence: TGTGCCAGCAGCTTAAAAGACGGGAGGGGTGAAAAACTGTTTTTT. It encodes CASSLKDGRGEKLFF.

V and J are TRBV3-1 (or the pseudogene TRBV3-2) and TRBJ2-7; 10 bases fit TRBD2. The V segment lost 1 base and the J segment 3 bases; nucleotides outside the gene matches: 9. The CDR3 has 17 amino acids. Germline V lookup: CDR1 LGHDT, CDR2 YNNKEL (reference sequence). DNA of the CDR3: TGTGCCAGCAGCCAAGGAGCCTCGAGGACTAGCGGCTACGAGCAGTACTTC. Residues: CASSQGASRTSGYEQYF.

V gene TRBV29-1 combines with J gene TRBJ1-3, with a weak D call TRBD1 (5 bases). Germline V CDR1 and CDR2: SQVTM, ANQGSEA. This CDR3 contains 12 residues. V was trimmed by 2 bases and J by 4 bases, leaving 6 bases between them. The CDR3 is CSVEWGGNTIYF. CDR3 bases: TGCAGCGTTGAATGGGGCGGAAACACCATATATTTT.

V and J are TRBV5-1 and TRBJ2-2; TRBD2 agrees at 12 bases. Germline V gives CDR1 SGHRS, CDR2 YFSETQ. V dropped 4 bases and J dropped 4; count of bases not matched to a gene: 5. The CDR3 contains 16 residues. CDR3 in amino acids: CASSPSGRAGTGELFF. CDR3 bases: TGCGCCAGCAGCCCTAGCGGGAGGGCCGGCACCGGGGAGCTGTTTTTT.

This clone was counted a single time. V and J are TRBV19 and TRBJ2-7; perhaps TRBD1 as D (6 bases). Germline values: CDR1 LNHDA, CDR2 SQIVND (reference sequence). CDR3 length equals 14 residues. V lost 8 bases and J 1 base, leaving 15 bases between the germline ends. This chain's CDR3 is CASWGGGLSYEQYF. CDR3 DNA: TGTGCCAGTTGGGGTGGGGGCCTTTCCTACGAGCAGTACTTC.

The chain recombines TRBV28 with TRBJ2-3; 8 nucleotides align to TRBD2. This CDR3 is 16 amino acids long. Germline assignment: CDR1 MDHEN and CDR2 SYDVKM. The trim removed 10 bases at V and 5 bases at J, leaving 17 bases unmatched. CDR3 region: CATGWASAGGRDTQYF. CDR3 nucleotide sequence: TGTGCCACCGGGTGGGCATCGGCGGGAGGCCGAGATACGCAGTATTTT.

The chain's CDR3 is CASSSVGGTYEQYF. DNA for the CDR3: TGTGCCAGCAGTTCGGTTGGGGGCACCTACGAGCAGTACTTC. The chain links TRBV6-5 to TRBJ2-7; maybe TRBD1 (6 bases). CDR1 MNHEY and CDR2 SVGAGI come from the germline V gene. The CDR3 consists of 14 residues. With 4 bases removed from V and 2 bases from J, the gap between germline ends came to 12 bases.

CDR3 in DNA: TGTGCCAGCAGTGAAGCAGGGGAGGGTGGCTACACCTTC. Amino acids: CASSEAGEGGYTF. The chain couples TRBV6-1 to TRBJ1-2; weak D call: TRBD1 (5 bases). Deletions cut 0 bases from V and 7 bases from J, with 9 bases between. This CDR3 contains 13 residues. In germline, CDR1 is MNHNS, CDR2 SASEGT.

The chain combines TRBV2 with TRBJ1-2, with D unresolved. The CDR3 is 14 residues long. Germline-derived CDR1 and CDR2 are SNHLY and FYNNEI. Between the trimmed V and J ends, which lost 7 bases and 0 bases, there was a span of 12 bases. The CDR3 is CASKTGEANYGYTF. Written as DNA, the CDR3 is TGTGCCAGCAAAACGGGAGAAGCTAACTATGGCTACACCTTC.

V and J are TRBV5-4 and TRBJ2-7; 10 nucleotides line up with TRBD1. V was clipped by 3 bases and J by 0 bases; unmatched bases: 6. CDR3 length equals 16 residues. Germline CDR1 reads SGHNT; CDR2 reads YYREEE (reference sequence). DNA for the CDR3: TGTGCCAGCAGCTCGGGGGGACAGGGGTCCTCCTACGAGCAGTACTTC. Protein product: CASSSGGQGSSYEQYF.

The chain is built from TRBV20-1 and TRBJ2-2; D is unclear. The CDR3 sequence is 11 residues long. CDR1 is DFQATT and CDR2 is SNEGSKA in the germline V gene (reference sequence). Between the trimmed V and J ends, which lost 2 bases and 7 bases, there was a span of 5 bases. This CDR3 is CSARQIGELFF. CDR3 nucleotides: TGCAGTGCTAGACAGATCGGGGAGCTGTTTTTT.